This TCR beta chain is drawn from a study of blood T cell repertoires in COVID-19. About the research overall: There were acute and convalescent COVID-19 samples, and they came from the United States, Italy and Spain. Sources were T cells, B-cell-depleted T cells, or PBMCs; the material itself was cDNA or gDNA.

The method was immunoSEQ multiplex PCR; TCRdb's version includes in-frame clones alone and lacks a portion of them. This sample carries approximately 200,000 clones, under 90% of them seen once, and the ten largest clones take roughly 5%. In germline, CDR1 is SGHAT, CDR2 FQNNGV. The CDR3 extends over 15 amino acids. Between the trimmed V and J ends, which lost 5 bases and 4 bases, there was a span of 17 bases. This clonotype was sampled from a woman aged 55-70 years who had recovered from COVID-19. The material sequenced was peripheral blood. The rearrangement joins TRBV11-2 to TRBJ1-2, with unresolved D. The CDR3: CASSPSASLGYGYTF. In nucleotides, the CDR3 is TGTGCCAGCAGCCCAAGCGCCAGCCTGGGCTATGGCTACACCTTC.